This TCR beta chain derives from a study of blood T cell repertoires in COVID-19. This clone was recorded once. Sequencing used immunoSEQ multiplex PCR; TCRdb keeps in-frame clones, though not all of them. Of roughly 120,000 clones in the sample, approximately 90% were seen once. The clonotype originates from a woman aged 45-65 years with acute or convalescent COVID-19. The sample consisted of peripheral blood.

DNA of the CDR3: TGCGCCAGCAGCTCCACCGGGTCCCAGTACTTC. This encodes CASSSTGSQYF. V and J are TRBV5-1 and TRBJ2-5; D unclear. Germline values: CDR1 SGHRS, CDR2 YFSETQ. V lost 3 bases, J lost 9 bases, and 9 bases lay in between. CDR3 length: 11 residues. The full variable domain, its missing parts supplied by reference TRBV5-1 and TRBJ2-5, is KAGVTQTPRYLIKTRGQQVTLSCSPISGHRSVSWYQQTPGQGLQFLFEYFSETQRNKGNFPGRFSGRQFSNSRSEMNVSTLELGDSALYLCASSSTGSQYFGPGTRLLVL.